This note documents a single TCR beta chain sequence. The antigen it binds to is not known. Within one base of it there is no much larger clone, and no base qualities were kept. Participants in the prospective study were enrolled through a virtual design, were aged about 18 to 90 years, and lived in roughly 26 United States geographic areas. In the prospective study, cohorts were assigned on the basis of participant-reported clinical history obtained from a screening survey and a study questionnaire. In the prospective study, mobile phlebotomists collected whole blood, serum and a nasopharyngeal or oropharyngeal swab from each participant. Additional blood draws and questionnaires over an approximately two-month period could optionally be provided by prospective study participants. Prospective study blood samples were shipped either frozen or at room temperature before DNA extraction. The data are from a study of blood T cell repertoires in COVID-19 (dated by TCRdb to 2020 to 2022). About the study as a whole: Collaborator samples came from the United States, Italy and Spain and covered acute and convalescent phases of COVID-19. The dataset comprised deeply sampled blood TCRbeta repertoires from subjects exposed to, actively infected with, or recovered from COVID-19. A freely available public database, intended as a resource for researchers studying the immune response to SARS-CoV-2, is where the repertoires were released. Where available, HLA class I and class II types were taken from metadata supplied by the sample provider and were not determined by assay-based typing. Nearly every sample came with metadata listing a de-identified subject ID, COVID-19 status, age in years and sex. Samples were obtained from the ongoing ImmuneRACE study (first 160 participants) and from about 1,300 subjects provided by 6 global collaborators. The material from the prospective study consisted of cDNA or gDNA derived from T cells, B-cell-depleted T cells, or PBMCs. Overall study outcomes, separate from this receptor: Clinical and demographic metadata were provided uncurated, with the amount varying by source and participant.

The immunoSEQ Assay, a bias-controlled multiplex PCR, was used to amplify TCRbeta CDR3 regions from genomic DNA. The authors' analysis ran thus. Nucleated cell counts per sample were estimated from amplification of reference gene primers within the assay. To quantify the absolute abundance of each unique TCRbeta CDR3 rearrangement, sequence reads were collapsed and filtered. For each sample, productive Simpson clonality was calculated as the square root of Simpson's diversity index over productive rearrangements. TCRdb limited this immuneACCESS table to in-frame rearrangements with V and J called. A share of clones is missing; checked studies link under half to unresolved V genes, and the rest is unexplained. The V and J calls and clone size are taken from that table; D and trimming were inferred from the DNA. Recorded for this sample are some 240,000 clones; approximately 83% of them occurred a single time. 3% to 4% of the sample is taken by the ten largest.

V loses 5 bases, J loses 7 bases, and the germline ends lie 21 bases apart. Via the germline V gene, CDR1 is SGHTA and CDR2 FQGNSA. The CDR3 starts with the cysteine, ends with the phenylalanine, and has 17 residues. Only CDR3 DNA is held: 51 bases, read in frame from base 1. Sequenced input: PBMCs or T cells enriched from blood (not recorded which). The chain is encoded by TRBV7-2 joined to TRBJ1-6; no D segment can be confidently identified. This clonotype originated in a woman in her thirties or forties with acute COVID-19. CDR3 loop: CASSIGGLETSNSPLHF. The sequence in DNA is TGTGCCAGCAGCATTGGAGGGTTAGAGACATCAAATTCACCCCTCCACTTT.